This entry is about one T cell receptor beta chain. The antigen is unknown. The sample belongs to a study of graft-versus-host responses after intestinal transplantation. Study information: Anti-thymocyte globulin was used for induction in all recipients, who then took tacrolimus and steroids for around 3 years.

Study results and limitations: GvH clonotypes were identified within recipient marrow, with a subset emerging first in ileum or blood.

The method was immunoSEQ multiplex PCR; TCRdb's version includes in-frame clones alone and lacks a portion of them. The table lists tens of thousands of clones, roughly 87% of them singletons. The CDR3 is made up of 15 amino acids. From germline, CDR1 is MGHRA and CDR2 YSYEKL. V gave up 1 base and J gave up 4 bases; unmatched junction bases: 6. The receptor comes from a human patient who received an intestinal transplant, so some T cells may come from the graft donor. The material was PBMCs, obtained around 480 days after intestinal transplantation. The genes are TRBV4-1 and TRBJ1-1; 7 nucleotides agree with TRBD1. CDR3 region: CASSQVPTGSTEAFF. Here the CDR3 DNA reads TGCGCCAGCAGCCAAGTGCCGACAGGGTCCACTGAAGCTTTCTTT.